The clone carrying this TCR beta chain was observed many times. Its specificity is unknown. Trimming cost V 7 bases and J 6 bases; bases outside gene matches: 17. CDR1 and CDR2 (germline): SGHTA, FQGNSA. This CDR3 comprises 18 residues. This entry comes from a study of T cell repertoires in cytomegalovirus infection. Overall study context: TCR beta signatures that were public indicated CMV infection and matching HLA type.

Findings and caveats of the study: Summed public TCR beta family frequency identified CMV carriers bearing the relevant HLA. The study found HLA-C-restricted CMV-specific TCR beta clonotypes dominating the ex vivo response.

TCRdb passed the reads through MiXCR, listing each CDR3 protein once. The data show about 460,000 distinct CDR3 sequences, roughly 12% seen once. The clonotype was recovered from a human donor in good health (CMV status not recorded). Some clones in this sample may be carry-over from other donors' samples. The chain recombines TRBV7-2 with TRBJ2-1, with 11 bases that match TRBD2. The sample taken for sequencing was PBMCs. CDR3 sequence: CASTPNLAGGLTANEQFF. The CDR3 DNA is TGTGCCAGCACCCCGAACCTAGCGGGGGGACTAACGGCCAATGAGCAGTTCTTC.